The sequence of this T cell receptor (beta chain) was determined in a study of OX40 agonist ivuxolimab in advanced cancers. On the study more broadly: In this cohort, patients received ivuxolimab, an agonistic anti-OX40 (CD134) antibody.

This clone appeared a single time. Unmatched junction bases numbered 9, after V lost 6 bases and J lost 2 bases. The germline V gene encodes CDR1 MNHEY and CDR2 SMNVEV (reference sequence). CDR3 size: 16 residues. The method was immunoSEQ multiplex PCR; TCRdb's version includes in-frame clones alone and lacks a portion of them. The table records some 60,000 clones, approximately 83% of them present only once. This rearrangement joins TRBV27 to TRBJ2-5; 10 bases are shared with TRBD1. Source: CD4+ or CD8+ T cells sorted from blood, taken in a trial of the OX40 agonist ivuxolimab. The receptor was isolated from an adult with an advanced solid tumor such as melanoma, head and neck, liver or kidney cancer. The CDR3 DNA follows: TGTGCCAGCAGCCACGGACAGGGGGTATCTCAAGAGACCCAGTACTTC. Encoded protein: CASSHGQGVSQETQYF.